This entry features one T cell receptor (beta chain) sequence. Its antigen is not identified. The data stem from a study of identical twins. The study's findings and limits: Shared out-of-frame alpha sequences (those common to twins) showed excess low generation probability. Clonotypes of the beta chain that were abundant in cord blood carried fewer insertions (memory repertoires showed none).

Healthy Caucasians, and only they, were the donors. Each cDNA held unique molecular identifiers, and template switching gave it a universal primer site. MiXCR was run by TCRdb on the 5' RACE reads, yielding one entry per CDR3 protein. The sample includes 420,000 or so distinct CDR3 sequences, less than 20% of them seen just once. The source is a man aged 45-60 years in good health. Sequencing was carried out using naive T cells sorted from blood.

This CDR3 reads CSVAPSGTSTDTQYF. DNA for the CDR3: TGCAGCGTCGCTCCCTCAGGGACGAGCACAGATACGCAGTATTTT. The gene calls are TRBV29-1 and TRBJ2-3; D is possibly TRBD1 or TRBD2 (5 bases each). CDR1 SQVTM and CDR2 ANQGSEA come from the germline V gene. The CDR3 consists of 15 residues. Trimming shortened V by 6 bases and J by 0 bases, and 16 bases separated the two germline ends.